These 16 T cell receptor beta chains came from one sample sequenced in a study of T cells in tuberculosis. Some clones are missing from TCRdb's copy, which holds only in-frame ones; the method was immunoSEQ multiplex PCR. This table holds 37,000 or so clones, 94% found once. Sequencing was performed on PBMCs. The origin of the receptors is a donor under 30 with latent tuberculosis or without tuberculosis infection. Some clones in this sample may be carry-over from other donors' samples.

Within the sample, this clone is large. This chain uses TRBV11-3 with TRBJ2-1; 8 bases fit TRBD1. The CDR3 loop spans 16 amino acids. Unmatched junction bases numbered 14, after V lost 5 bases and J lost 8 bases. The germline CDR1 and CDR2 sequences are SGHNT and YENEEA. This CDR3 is CASSPAVGAGGHEQFF. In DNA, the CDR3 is TGTGCCAGCAGCCCGGCGGTTGGGGCAGGGGGCCATGAGCAGTTCTTC.

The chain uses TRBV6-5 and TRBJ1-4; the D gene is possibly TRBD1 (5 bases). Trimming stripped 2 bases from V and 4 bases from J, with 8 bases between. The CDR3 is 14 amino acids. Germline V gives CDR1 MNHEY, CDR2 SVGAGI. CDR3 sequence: CASSYRGGNEKLFF. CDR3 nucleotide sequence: TGTGCCAGCAGTTACAGGGGAGGTAATGAAAAACTGTTTTTT.

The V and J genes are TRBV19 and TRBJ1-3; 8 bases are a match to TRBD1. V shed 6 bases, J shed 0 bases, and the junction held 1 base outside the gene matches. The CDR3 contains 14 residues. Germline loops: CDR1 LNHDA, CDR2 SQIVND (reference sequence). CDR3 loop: CASRQGDSGNTIYF. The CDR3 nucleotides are TGTGCCAGTAGACAGGGGGACTCTGGAAACACCATATATTTT.

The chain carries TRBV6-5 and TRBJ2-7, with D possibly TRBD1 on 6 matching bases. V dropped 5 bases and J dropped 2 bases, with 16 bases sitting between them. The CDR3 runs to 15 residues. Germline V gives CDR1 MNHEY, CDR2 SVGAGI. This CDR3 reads CASSLGQSRAYEQYF. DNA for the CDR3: TGTGCCAGCAGTCTAGGACAGAGCCGCGCCTACGAGCAGTACTTC.

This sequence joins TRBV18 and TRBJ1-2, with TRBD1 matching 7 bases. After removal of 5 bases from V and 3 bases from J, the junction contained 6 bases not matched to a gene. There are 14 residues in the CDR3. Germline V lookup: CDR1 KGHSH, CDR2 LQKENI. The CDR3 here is CASSTHGTDYGYTF. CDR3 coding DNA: TGTGCCAGCTCAACCCACGGGACAGACTATGGCTACACCTTC.

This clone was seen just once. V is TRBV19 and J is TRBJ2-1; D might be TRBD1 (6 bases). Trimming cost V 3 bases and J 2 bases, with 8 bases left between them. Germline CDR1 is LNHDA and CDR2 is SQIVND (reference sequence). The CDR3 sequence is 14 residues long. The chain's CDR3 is CASSIGDTYNEQFF. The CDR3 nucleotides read TGTGCCAGTAGTATTGGGGACACCTACAATGAGCAGTTCTTC.

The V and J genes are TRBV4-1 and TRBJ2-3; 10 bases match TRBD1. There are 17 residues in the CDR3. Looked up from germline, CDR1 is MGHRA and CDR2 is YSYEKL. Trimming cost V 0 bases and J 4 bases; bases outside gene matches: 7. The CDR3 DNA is TGCGCCAGCAGCCAAGAGACCGGGACAGGGGACGCAGATACGCAGTATTTT. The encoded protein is CASSQETGTGDADTQYF.

CDR3 DNA sequence: TGTGCCAGTAGTGAGGGACAGGGGGCGAATGAGCAGTTCTTC. It translates to CASSEGQGANEQFF. The rearrangement joins TRBV19 to TRBJ2-1; 12 positions agree with TRBD1. Trimming removed 5 bases from V and 7 bases from J; junction bases left unmatched: 3. This CDR3 contains 14 residues. CDR1 is LNHDA, CDR2 SQIVND, per germline (reference sequence).

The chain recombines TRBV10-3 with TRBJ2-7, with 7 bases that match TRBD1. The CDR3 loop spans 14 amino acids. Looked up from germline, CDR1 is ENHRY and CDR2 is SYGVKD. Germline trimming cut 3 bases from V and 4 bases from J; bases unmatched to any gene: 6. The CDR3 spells CAISEYGTDYEQYV. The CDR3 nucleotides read TGTGCCATCAGTGAATACGGGACAGATTACGAGCAGTACGTC.

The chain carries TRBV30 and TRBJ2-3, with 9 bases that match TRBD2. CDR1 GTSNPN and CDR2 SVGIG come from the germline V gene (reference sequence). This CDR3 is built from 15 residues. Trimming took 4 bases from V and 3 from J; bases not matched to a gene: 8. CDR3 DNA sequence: TGTGCCTGGAACATTGGCGGGGGGGCAACAGATACGCAGTATTTT. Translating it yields CAWNIGGGATDTQYF.

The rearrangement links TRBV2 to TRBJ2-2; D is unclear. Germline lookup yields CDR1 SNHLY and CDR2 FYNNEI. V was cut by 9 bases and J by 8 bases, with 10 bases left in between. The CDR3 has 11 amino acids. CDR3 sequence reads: CASTVWGELFF. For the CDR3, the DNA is TGTGCCAGTACGGTTTGGGGGGAGCTGTTTTTT.

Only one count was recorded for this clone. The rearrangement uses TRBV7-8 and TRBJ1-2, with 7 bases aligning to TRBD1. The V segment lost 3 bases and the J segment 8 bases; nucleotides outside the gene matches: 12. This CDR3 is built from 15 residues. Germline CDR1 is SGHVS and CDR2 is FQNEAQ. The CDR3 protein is CASSLGDSPGVGYTF. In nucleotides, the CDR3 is TGTGCCAGCAGCTTGGGGGACAGCCCGGGCGTGGGCTACACCTTC. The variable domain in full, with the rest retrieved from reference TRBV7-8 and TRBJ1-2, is GAGVSQSPRYKVAKRGQDVALRCDPISGHVSLFWYQQALGQGPEFLTYFQNEAQLDKSGLPSDRFFAERPEGSVSTLKIQRTQQEDSAVYLCASSLGDSPGVGYTFGSGTRLTVV.

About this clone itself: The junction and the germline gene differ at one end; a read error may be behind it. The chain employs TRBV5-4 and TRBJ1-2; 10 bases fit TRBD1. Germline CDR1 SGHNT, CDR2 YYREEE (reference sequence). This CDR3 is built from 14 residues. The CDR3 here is CASSFGQGVDGYTF. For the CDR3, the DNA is TGTGCCAGTAGCTTCGGACAGGGGGTAGATGGCTACACCTTC.

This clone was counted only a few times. The DNA of the CDR3 is TGCGCCAGCAGCCAAGATGAACTCTTTGGCCAGGGGGCTGTATCTAGCACAGATACGCAGTATTTT. It translates to CASSQDELFGQGAVSSTDTQYF. The chain employs TRBV4-3 and TRBJ2-3; 8 bases map to TRBD1. The CDR3 consists of 22 residues. Germline lookup yields CDR1 LGHNA and CDR2 YSLEER. V was clipped by 0 bases and J by 0 bases; unmatched bases: 20.

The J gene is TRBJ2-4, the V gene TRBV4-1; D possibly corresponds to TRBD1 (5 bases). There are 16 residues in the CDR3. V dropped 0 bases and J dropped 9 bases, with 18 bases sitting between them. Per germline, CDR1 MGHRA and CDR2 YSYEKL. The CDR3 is CASSQDVAGPFAIQYF. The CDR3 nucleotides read TGCGCCAGCAGCCAAGATGTTGCAGGGCCCTTTGCCATTCAGTACTTC.

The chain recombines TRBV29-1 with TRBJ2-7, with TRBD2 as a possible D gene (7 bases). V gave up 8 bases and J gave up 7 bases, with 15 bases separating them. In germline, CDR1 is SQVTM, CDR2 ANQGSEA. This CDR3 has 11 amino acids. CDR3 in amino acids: CSTGEGGEQYF. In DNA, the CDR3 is TGCAGCACCGGTGAGGGGGGGGAGCAGTACTTC.